The 30 T cell receptor beta chains in this list originate from one sample, sequenced in a study of blood T cell repertoires in COVID-19. Libraries were prepared by immunoSEQ multiplex PCR; TCRdb keeps only in-frame clonotypes and omits some of them. The data contain under 200,000 clones, around 86% of them singletons. Sequenced material: peripheral blood. These receptors all stem from a man aged 70-80 years with acute or convalescent COVID-19.

This clone was observed once. The V gene is TRBV29-1, the J gene TRBJ2-3, with 7 bases matching TRBD1. J gave up 3 bases and V 4 bases, and 7 bases lay outside the gene matches. Germline assignment: CDR1 SQVTM and CDR2 ANQGSEA. The CDR3 loop spans 14 amino acids. The CDR3 loop reads CSVVSPDRTDTQYF. Written as DNA, the CDR3 is TGCAGCGTTGTCTCCCCGGACAGGACAGATACGCAGTATTTT.

CDR3 region: CASSQTLDNTYEQYF. The CDR3, as DNA: TGCGCCAGCAGCCAGACTTTGGACAACACCTACGAGCAGTACTTC. V gene TRBV5-1 combines with J gene TRBJ2-7; TRBD1 is a possible D gene (5 bases). The CDR3 consists of 15 residues. Trimming stripped 4 bases from V and 2 bases from J, with 16 bases between. Germline CDR1 and CDR2: SGHRS and YFSETQ.

Only one count was recorded for this clone. The chain combines TRBV6-5 with TRBJ1-1; TRBD1 aligns across 8 bases. V lost 3 bases and J lost 4; bases outside the gene matches: 4. The CDR3 loop spans 14 amino acids. Germline CDR1 and CDR2: MNHEY and SVGAGI. The CDR3 DNA reads TGTGCCAGCAGTTATAGCAGGGGGCTCACTGAAGCTTTCTTT. Amino acid sequence: CASSYSRGLTEAFF.

The chain recombines TRBV2 with TRBJ1-1; D gene uncertain. Looked up from germline, CDR1 is SNHLY and CDR2 is FYNNEI. Trimming cost V 0 bases and J 6 bases, with 14 bases left between them. This CDR3 is built from 15 residues. The CDR3 nucleotides are TGTGCCAGCAGTGAAGCGGGCCCCTTGGGCGCTGAAGCTTTCTTT. Translating gives CASSEAGPLGAEAFF. The complete variable domain, with remaining parts taken from reference TRBV2 and TRBJ1-1, reads EPEVTQTPSHQVTQMGQEVILRCVPISNHLYFYWYRQILGQKVEFLVSFYNNEISEKSEIFDDQFSVERPDGSNFTLKIRSTKLEDSAMYFCASSEAGPLGAEAFFGQGTRLTVV.

The J gene is TRBJ2-7, the V gene TRBV6-5, with a tentative D call TRBD2 (6 bases). Trimming pared 7 bases from V and 6 bases from J, leaving 16 bases between. Per the germline V gene, CDR1 is MNHEY and CDR2 is SVGAGI. This CDR3 is built from 13 residues. Here the CDR3 DNA reads TGTGCCAGCACCGAGGACGGGGGAGGCGAGCAGTACTTC. It codes for CASTEDGGGEQYF.

V gene TRBV5-1 combines with J gene TRBJ2-1; 7 nucleotides match TRBD2. Germline lookup yields CDR1 SGHRS and CDR2 YFSETQ. The length of the CDR3 is 16 residues. Germline trimming cut 4 bases from V and 6 bases from J; bases unmatched to any gene: 13. CDR3 loop: CASSPGGVGGSNEQFF. As DNA, the CDR3 is TGCGCCAGCAGCCCCGGCGGGGTGGGGGGGAGCAATGAGCAGTTCTTC.

The chain recombines TRBV19 with TRBJ1-2; 10 positions agree with TRBD1. This CDR3 has 13 residues. The ends lost 5 bases at V and 5 bases at J; junction bases unmatched: 2. CDR1 is LNHDA, CDR2 SQIVND, per germline (reference sequence). The CDR3 region has the DNA TGTGCCAGTAGTGCGGGACAGGGGTATGGCTACACCTTC. As protein: CASSAGQGYGYTF.

The rearrangement joins TRBV7-9 to TRBJ2-3; D is uncertain. Trimming pared 5 bases from V and 2 bases from J, leaving 8 bases between. CDR1 and CDR2 from the germline V gene are SEHNR and FQNEAQ (reference sequence). This CDR3 region has 13 residues. CDR3 residues: CASSRQITDTQYF. CDR3 DNA: TGTGCCAGCAGCCGACAAATCACAGATACGCAGTATTTT.

The CDR3 sequence: CASSNRQGLSTDTQYF. CDR3 in DNA: TGTGCCAGTAGTAACCGCCAGGGGCTTTCCACAGATACGCAGTATTTT. The chain carries TRBV19 and TRBJ2-3; D may be TRBD1 (6 bases). Germline-derived CDR1 and CDR2 are LNHDA and SQIVND (reference sequence). This CDR3 contains 16 residues. V lost 4 bases, J lost 2 bases, and 16 bases lay in between. Variable domain in full (rest from reference TRBV19 and TRBJ2-3): DGGITQSPKYLFRKEGQNVTLSCEQNLNHDAMYWYRQDPGQGLRLIYYSQIVNDFQKGDIAEGYSVSREKKESFPLTVTSAQKNPTAFYLCASSNRQGLSTDTQYFGPGTRLTVL.

The V and J genes are TRBV14 and TRBJ2-7; 11 bases fit TRBD2. The CDR3 has 17 residues. Germline assignment: CDR1 SGHDN and CDR2 FVKESK. The trim removed 4 bases at V and 2 bases at J, leaving 10 bases unmatched. CDR3: CASSRGILAGGTYEQYF. The CDR3 DNA sequence: TGTGCCAGCAGCCGAGGAATTCTAGCGGGAGGAACCTACGAGCAGTACTTC.

The genes are TRBV4-1 and TRBJ2-7; tentative D call: TRBD2 (6 bases). The germline CDR1 and CDR2 sequences are MGHRA and YSYEKL. V shed 6 bases and J shed 2 bases, with 14 bases lying between them. This CDR3 contains 14 residues. The CDR3 region is CASSHRLGTYEQYF. The CDR3 DNA reads TGCGCCAGCAGTCATAGACTAGGGACCTACGAGCAGTACTTC.

V and J are TRBV5-5 and TRBJ2-1; TRBD2 matches at 8 bases. CDR1 SGHKS and CDR2 YYEKEE come from the germline V gene (reference sequence). The CDR3 has 14 residues. Unmatched junction bases numbered 9, after V lost 0 bases and J lost 13 bases. The CDR3 loop reads CASSLARLVAGQFF. CDR3 bases: TGTGCCAGCAGCTTGGCCCGGTTGGTAGCGGGACAGTTCTTC.

This chain connects TRBV30 to TRBJ2-1, with 10 nucleotides matching TRBD2. Germline loops: CDR1 GTSNPN, CDR2 SVGIG (reference sequence). The CDR3 has 14 residues. V dropped 3 bases and J dropped 11; count of bases not matched to a gene: 10. The chain's CDR3 is CAWSRGLAFHQQFF. The CDR3 DNA follows: TGTGCCTGGAGCAGGGGACTAGCGTTCCATCAGCAGTTCTTC.

There are a few counts of this clone. The chain uses TRBV5-1 and TRBJ1-2; no clear D. Trimming pared 4 bases from V and 4 bases from J, leaving 26 bases between. This CDR3 is built from 18 residues. Germline-derived CDR1 and CDR2 are SGHRS and YFSETQ. The CDR3 sequence is CASSRGISAGFEAYGYTF. DNA for the CDR3: TGCGCCAGCAGCCGGGGTATTTCGGCAGGCTTCGAGGCCTATGGCTACACCTTC.

In DNA form, the CDR3 reads TGCAGCGTTGGGGGGGATAACTATGGCTACACCTTC. This translates into CSVGGDNYGYTF. The V and J genes are TRBV29-1 and TRBJ1-2; weak D call: TRBD1 (5 bases). Trimming left V 4 bases short and J 1 base short, with 7 bases between. Germline V gene sequence: CDR1 SQVTM, CDR2 ANQGSEA. The CDR3 sequence is 12 residues long.

The chain employs TRBV6-5 and TRBJ1-1, with D unclear. This CDR3 contains 14 residues. Trimming took 5 bases from V and 1 from J, leaving 11 bases between them. CDR1 is MNHEY, CDR2 SVGAGI, per germline. The CDR3 DNA sequence: TGTGCCAGCAGTAAGACCCGGGGGAACACTGAAGCTTTCTTT. Encoded protein: CASSKTRGNTEAFF.

J is TRBJ1-4 and V is TRBV15; tentative D call: TRBD1 (5 bases). Germline CDR1 reads LNHNV; CDR2 reads YYDKDF (reference sequence). Trimming cost V 5 bases and J 1 base, with 11 bases left between them. CDR3 size: 15 residues. CDR3 nucleotides: TGTGCCACCAGCCGGCACGGGGGAACTAATGAAAAACTGTTTTTT. Amino acids: CATSRHGGTNEKLFF.

The V call is TRBV5-1, the J call TRBJ1-4; D not resolved. Trimming cost V 3 bases and J 10 bases, with 13 bases left between them. CDR1 SGHRS and CDR2 YFSETQ come from the germline V gene. There are 13 residues in the CDR3. The CDR3 reads CASSSPTGGKLFF. In DNA form, the CDR3 reads TGCGCCAGCAGCTCCCCGACGGGTGGAAAACTGTTTTTT.

V usage is TRBV27 and J usage is TRBJ1-1, with D perhaps matching TRBD1 (6 bases). V lost 6 bases, J lost 2 bases, and 19 bases lay in between. The CDR3 length is 16 residues. Looked up from germline, CDR1 is MNHEY and CDR2 is SMNVEV (reference sequence). The CDR3 DNA reads TGTGCCAGCAGGAACAGGGAACTCCTTCCTAACACTGAAGCTTTCTTT. Protein product: CASRNRELLPNTEAFF.

V is TRBV3-1 (or the pseudogene TRBV3-2) and J is TRBJ2-2; maybe TRBD2 (5 bases). This CDR3 is built from 15 residues. Trimming left V 4 bases short and J 2 bases short, with 11 bases between. Germline CDR1 LGHDT, CDR2 YNNKEL (reference sequence). The CDR3 DNA reads as TGTGCCAGCAGCCTCGGACTCTATAACACCGGGGAGCTGTTTTTT. Its protein product is CASSLGLYNTGELFF.

The rearrangement joins TRBV4-1 to TRBJ1-2, with D unclear. The CDR3 covers 14 residues. CDR1 is MGHRA, CDR2 YSYEKL, per germline. V was trimmed by 0 bases and J by 0 bases, leaving 5 bases between them. The CDR3, as DNA: TGCGCCAGCAGCCAAGATACAGCTAACTATGGCTACACCTTC. Protein sequence: CASSQDTANYGYTF.

V gene TRBV7-6 combines with J gene TRBJ2-1; 15 nucleotides align to TRBD2. With 5 bases clipped from V and 4 bases from J, the junction kept 6 bases outside the gene matches. Germline CDR1 and CDR2: SGHVS and FNYEAQ. The CDR3 is 17 amino acids. This CDR3 is CASSHGTSGGYYNEQFF. As DNA, the CDR3 is TGTGCCAGCAGCCACGGGACTAGCGGGGGGTATTACAATGAGCAGTTCTTC.

The chain carries TRBV5-1 and TRBJ2-3; 7 bases are a match to TRBD1. The V gene end was trimmed by 2 bases and the J gene end by 2 bases; junction bases not matched to a gene: 2. Germline-derived CDR1 and CDR2 are SGHRS and YFSETQ. This CDR3 contains 14 residues. CDR3 residues: CASSFRGNTDTQYF. The DNA for the CDR3 is TGCGCCAGCAGCTTCAGGGGGAACACAGATACGCAGTATTTT.

This chain uses TRBV15 with TRBJ2-1, with 14 bases lining up with TRBD2. The V and J ends lost 2 bases and 1 base, in that order; junction bases with no gene match: 7. CDR3 size: 19 residues. The germline V gene encodes CDR1 LNHNV and CDR2 YYDKDF (reference sequence). CDR3 region: CATSRRLAGGHESYNEQFF. The CDR3 DNA reads as TGTGCCACCAGCAGACGACTAGCGGGAGGGCATGAGTCCTACAATGAGCAGTTCTTC.

The chain couples TRBV28 to TRBJ2-5; maybe TRBD2 (5 bases). Germline CDR1 reads MDHEN; CDR2 reads SYDVKM. V was shortened by 5 bases and J by 4 bases, with 26 bases between the two germline ends. The CDR3 is 18 amino acids. DNA for the CDR3: TGTGCCAGCAGTACTCCTGTAGACCGGGGAGAGAATGGAGAGACCCAGTACTTC. Amino acid sequence: CASSTPVDRGENGETQYF.

This clone appeared once. The J gene is TRBJ2-3, the V gene TRBV20-1, with D perhaps matching TRBD2 (6 bases). Looked up from germline, CDR1 is DFQATT and CDR2 is SNEGSKA (reference sequence). The CDR3 runs 11 residues. Trimming took off 5 bases at V and 5 bases at J, with 8 bases between the two ends. The CDR3 region is CSAGGRDTQYF. The CDR3 DNA reads TGCAGTGCTGGAGGGAGAGATACGCAGTATTTT.

CDR3 nucleotide sequence: TGTGCCAGCAGCCACGACAGGGACCACGAGCAGTACTTC. Its protein is CASSHDRDHEQYF. V gene TRBV11-3 combines with J gene TRBJ2-7; 7 nucleotides agree with TRBD1. Germline CDR1 SGHNT, CDR2 YENEEA. The length of the CDR3 is 13 residues. V lost 5 bases, J lost 5 bases, and 6 bases stayed unmatched.

V usage is TRBV23-1 and J usage is TRBJ1-3; 7 nucleotides agree with TRBD1. TRBV23-1 is labeled an ORF, and its function is uncertain. CDR3 size: 19 residues. V gave up 0 bases and J gave up 4 bases; unmatched junction bases: 15. CDR3 nucleotide sequence: TGCGCCAGCAGTCAATCGACAGGGTGGTTAATGTATAAGGGAAACACCATATATTTT. Its protein is CASSQSTGWLMYKGNTIYF.

This clone was picked up one time. The chain couples TRBV2 to TRBJ2-5; TRBD2 matches 11 bases. Looked up from germline, CDR1 is SNHLY and CDR2 is FYNNEI. V was pared by 9 bases and J by 4 bases, with 7 bases of the junction left unmatched. The CDR3 loop spans 14 amino acids. CDR3 loop: CASPGLAGGETQYF. The CDR3 nucleotides are TGTGCCAGTCCGGGGCTAGCGGGGGGAGAGACCCAGTACTTC. Supplemented by reference TRBV2 and TRBJ2-5, the full variable domain reads EPEVTQTPSHQVTQMGQEVILRCVPISNHLYFYWYRQILGQKVEFLVSFYNNEISEKSEIFDDQFSVERPDGSNFTLKIRSTKLEDSAMYFCASPGLAGGETQYFGPGTRLLVL.

J is TRBJ2-7 and V is TRBV19; 7 nucleotides align to TRBD2. The germline V gene has CDR1 LNHDA and CDR2 SQIVND (reference sequence). The V segment lost 4 bases and the J segment 2 bases; nucleotides outside the gene matches: 5. The length of the CDR3 is 14 residues. CDR3 nucleotide sequence: TGTGCCAGTAGTAGCAGCGGGGCTACCTACGAGCAGTACTTC. Translation gives CASSSSGATYEQYF.